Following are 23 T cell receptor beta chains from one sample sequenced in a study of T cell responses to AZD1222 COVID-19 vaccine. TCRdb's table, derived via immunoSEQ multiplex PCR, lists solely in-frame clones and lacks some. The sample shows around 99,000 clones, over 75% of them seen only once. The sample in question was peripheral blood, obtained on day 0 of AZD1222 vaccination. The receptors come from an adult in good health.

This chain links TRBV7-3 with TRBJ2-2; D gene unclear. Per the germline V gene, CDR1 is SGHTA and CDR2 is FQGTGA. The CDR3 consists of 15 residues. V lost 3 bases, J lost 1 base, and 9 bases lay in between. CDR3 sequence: CASSFGRQNTGELFF. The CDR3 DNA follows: TGTGCCAGCAGCTTCGGGCGACAGAACACCGGGGAGCTGTTTTTT.

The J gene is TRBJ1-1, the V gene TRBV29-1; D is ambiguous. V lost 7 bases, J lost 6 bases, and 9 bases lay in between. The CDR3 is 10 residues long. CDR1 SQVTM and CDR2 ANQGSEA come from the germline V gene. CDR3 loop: CSARKSEAFF. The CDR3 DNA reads TGCAGCGCTCGTAAGTCTGAAGCTTTCTTT.

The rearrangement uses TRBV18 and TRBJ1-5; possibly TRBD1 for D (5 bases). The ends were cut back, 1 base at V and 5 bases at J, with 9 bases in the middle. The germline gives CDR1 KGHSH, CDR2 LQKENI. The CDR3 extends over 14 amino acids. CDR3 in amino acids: CASSPLQGDQPQHF. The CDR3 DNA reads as TGTGCCAGCTCACCACTTCAGGGAGATCAGCCCCAGCATTTT.

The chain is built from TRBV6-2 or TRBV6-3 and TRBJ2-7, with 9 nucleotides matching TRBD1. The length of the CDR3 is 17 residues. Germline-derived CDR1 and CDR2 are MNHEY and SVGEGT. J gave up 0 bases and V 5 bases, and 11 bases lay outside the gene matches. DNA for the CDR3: TGTGCCAGCAGTGCTATGCACGGACAGGGGCCCTCCTACGAGCAGTACTTC. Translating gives CASSAMHGQGPSYEQYF.

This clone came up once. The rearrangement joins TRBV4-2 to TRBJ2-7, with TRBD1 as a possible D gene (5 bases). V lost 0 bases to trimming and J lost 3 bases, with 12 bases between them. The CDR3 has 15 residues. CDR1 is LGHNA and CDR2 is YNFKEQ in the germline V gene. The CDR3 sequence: CASSQDRGANYEQYF. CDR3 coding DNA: TGTGCCAGCAGCCAAGATCGTGGGGCGAACTACGAGCAGTACTTC.

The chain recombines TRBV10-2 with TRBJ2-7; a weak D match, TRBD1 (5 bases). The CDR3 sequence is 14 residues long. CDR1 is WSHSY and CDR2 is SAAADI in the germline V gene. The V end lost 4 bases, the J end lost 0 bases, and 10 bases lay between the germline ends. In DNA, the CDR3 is TGCGCCAGCAGTGGGACAAAAGACTCCTACGAGCAGTACGTC. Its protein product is CASSGTKDSYEQYV.

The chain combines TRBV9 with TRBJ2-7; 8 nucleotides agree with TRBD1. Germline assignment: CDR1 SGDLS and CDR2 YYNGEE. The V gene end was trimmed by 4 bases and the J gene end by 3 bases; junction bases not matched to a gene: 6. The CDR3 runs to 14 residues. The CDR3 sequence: CASSPDRGNYEQYF. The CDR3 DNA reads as TGTGCCAGCAGCCCCGACAGGGGCAACTACGAGCAGTACTTC.

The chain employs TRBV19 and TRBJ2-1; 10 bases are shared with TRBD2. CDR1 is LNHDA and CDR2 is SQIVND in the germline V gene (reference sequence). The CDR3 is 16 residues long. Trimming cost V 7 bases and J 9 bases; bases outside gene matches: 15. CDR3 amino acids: CASKREGASGSGEQFF. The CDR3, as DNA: TGTGCCAGTAAAAGGGAGGGGGCTAGCGGGAGTGGTGAGCAGTTCTTC.

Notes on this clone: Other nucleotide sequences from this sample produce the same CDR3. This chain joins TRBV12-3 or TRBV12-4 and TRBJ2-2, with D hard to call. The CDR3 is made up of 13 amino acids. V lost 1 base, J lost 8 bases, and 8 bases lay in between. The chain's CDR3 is CASSLGEGGELFF. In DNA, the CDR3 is TGTGCCAGCAGTTTAGGAGAAGGTGGGGAGCTGTTTTTT.

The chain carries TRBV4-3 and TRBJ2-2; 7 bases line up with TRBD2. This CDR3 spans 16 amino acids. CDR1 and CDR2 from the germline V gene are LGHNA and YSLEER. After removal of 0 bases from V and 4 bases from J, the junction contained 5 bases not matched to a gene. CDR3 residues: CASSQEGLFRTGELFF. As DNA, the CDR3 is TGCGCCAGCAGCCAAGAGGGACTATTCCGCACCGGGGAGCTGTTTTTT.

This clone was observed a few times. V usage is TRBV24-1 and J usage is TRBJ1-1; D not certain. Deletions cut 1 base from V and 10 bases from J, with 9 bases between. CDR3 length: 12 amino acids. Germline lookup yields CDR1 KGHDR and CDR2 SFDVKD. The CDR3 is CATSDFLGGAFF. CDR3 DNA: TGTGCCACCAGTGATTTCCTAGGTGGAGCTTTCTTT.

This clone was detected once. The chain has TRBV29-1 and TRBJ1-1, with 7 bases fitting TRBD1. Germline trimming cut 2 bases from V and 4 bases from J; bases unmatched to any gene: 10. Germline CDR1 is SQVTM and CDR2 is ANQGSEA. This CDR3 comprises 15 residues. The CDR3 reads CSVETRQGAGTEAFF. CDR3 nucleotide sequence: TGCAGCGTTGAAACGAGACAGGGCGCGGGCACTGAAGCTTTCTTT.

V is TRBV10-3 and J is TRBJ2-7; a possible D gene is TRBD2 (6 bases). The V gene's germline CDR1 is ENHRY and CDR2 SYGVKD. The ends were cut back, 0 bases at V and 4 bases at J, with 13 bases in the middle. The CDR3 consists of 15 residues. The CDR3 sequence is CAISESLGGLYEQYF. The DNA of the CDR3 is TGTGCCATCAGTGAGTCGCTGGGGGGTCTATACGAGCAGTACTTC.

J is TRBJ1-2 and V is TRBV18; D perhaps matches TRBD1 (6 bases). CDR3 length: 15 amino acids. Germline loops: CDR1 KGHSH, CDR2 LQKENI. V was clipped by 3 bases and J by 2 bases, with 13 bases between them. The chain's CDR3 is CASSPRGAANYGYTF. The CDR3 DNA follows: TGTGCCAGCTCACCGCGGGGGGCCGCCAACTATGGCTACACCTTC.

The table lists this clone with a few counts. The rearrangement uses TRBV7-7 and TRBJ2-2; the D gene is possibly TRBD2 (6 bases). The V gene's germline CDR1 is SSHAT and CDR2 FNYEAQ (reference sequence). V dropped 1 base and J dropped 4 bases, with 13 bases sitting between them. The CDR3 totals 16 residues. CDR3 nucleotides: TGTGCCAGCAGCTTAGGCGGGGCGGGCACCACCGGGGAGCTGTTTTTT. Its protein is CASSLGGAGTTGELFF.

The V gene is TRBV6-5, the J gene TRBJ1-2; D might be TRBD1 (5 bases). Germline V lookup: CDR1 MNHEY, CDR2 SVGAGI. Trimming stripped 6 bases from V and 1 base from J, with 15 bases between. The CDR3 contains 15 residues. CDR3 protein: CASSPHEGFNYGYTF. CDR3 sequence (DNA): TGTGCCAGCAGCCCCCACGAGGGGTTTAACTATGGCTACACCTTC.

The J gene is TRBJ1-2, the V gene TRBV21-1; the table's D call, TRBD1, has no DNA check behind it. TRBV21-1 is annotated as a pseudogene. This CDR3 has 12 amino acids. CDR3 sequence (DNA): TGTGCCAGCAGCGAAAAACATGATGGCTACACCTTC. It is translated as CASSEKHDGYTF.

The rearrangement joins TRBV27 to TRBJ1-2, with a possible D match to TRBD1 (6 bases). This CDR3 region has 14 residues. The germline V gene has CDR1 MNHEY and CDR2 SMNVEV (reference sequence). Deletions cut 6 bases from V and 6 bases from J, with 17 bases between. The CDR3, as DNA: TGTGCCAGCAGAACCTCCGGTACAGGGCATGGCTACACCTTC. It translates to CASRTSGTGHGYTF.

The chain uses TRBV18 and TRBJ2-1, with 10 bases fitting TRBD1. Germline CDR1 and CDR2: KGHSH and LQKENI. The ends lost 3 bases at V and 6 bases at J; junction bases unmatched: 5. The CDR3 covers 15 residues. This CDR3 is CASSPRQGASNEQFF. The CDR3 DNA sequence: TGTGCCAGCTCACCGAGACAGGGGGCATCCAATGAGCAGTTCTTC.

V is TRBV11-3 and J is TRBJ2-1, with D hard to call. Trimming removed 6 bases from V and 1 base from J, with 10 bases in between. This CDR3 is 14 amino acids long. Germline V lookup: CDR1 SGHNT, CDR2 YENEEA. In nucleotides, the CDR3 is TGTGCCAGCAGTTCCCTTTCTTCCTACAATGAGCAGTTCTTC. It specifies CASSSLSSYNEQFF. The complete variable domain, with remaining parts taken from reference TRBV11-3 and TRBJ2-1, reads EAGVVQSPRYKIIEKKQPVAFWCNPISGHNTLYWYLQNLGQGPELLIRYENEEAVDDSQLPKDRFSAERLKGVDSTLKIQPAELGDSAVYLCASSSLSSYNEQFFGPGTRLTVL.

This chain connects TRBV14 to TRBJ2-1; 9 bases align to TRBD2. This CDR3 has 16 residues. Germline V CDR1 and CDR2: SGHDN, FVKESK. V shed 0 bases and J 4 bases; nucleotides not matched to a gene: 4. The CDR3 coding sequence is TGTGCCAGCAGCCAAGAGGTAGCGGGGGCGTACAATGAGCAGTTCTTC. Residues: CASSQEVAGAYNEQFF.

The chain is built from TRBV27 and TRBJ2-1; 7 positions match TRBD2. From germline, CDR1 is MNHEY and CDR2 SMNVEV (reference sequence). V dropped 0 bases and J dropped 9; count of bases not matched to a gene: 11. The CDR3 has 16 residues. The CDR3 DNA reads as TGTGCCAGCAGTTTATCAGCGGGGTCCGCCTGGGGTGAGCAGTTCTTC. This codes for CASSLSAGSAWGEQFF.

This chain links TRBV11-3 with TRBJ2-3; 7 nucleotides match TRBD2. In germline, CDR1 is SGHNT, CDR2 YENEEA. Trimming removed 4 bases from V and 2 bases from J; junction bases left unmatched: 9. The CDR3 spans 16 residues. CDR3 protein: CASSSRDYKPTDTQYF. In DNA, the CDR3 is TGTGCCAGCAGCTCCCGGGACTACAAACCCACAGATACGCAGTATTTT.